Listed here are 30 T cell receptor beta chains from one sample, sequenced in a study of blood T cells in healthy people across ages. A sample-barcoded 5' primer and a J-beta primer mix were used in a second PCR of roughly 6 to 11 cycles. TCRdb fed the 5' RACE reads into MiXCR, producing one record per CDR3 protein. The sample has approximately 850,000 distinct CDR3 sequences; roughly 60% are singletons. Specimen: blood. These TCRs come from a man aged 30-40 years in good health.

This chain joins TRBV11-1 and TRBJ2-5; D remains ambiguous. This CDR3 region has 14 residues. Per germline, CDR1 SGHAT and CDR2 FQDESV (reference sequence). V shed 6 bases and J shed 5 bases, with 16 bases lying between them. The CDR3 bases are TGTGCCAGCAGTAACTCGGACGGTGGGGAGACCCAGTACTTC. This codes for CASSNSDGGETQYF.

V and J are TRBV3-1 and TRBJ2-1; 8 nucleotides match TRBD2. Germline V gives CDR1 LGHDT, CDR2 YNNKEL (reference sequence). This CDR3 contains 15 residues. The J segment lost 7 bases and the V segment lost 6 bases, leaving 11 bases of the junction unmatched. In DNA form, the CDR3 reads TGTGCCAGCAGTGAATCTACGATAGCGGGAAATGAGCAGTTCTTC. Its translation: CASSESTIAGNEQFF.

This clonotype was observed a few times. The CDR3 spells CSVYGQGLYEQYF. Written as DNA, the CDR3 is TGCAGCGTTTACGGACAGGGTTTGTACGAGCAGTACTTC. The chain is built from TRBV29-1 and TRBJ2-7, with 8 bases aligning to TRBD1. Per germline, CDR1 SQVTM and CDR2 ANQGSEA. This CDR3 has 13 amino acids. Trimming took 5 bases from V and 4 from J; bases not matched to a gene: 7.

The chain links TRBV7-2 to TRBJ2-1; unclear D gene. Trimming cost V 2 bases and J 9 bases, with 8 bases left between them. Germline CDR1 reads SGHTA; CDR2 reads FQGNSA. The CDR3 totals 12 residues. CDR3 residues: CASSLLPGEQFF. The CDR3 nucleotides are TGTGCCAGCAGCTTACTTCCTGGTGAGCAGTTCTTC.

This sequence joins TRBV6-5 and TRBJ1-2; D gene unclear. This CDR3 is 15 amino acids long. Trimming removed 0 bases at V and 0 bases at J, with 8 bases between. CDR1 MNHEY and CDR2 SVGAGI come from the germline V gene. CDR3: CASSYSVITNYGYTF. The CDR3, as DNA: TGTGCCAGCAGTTACTCTGTCATTACTAACTATGGCTACACCTTC.

The gene calls are TRBV6-1 and TRBJ2-1; TRBD2 matches 13 bases. Germline CDR1 is MNHNS and CDR2 is SASEGT. V dropped 5 bases and J dropped 6; count of bases not matched to a gene: 13. CDR3 length: 18 amino acids. The CDR3 is CASSKPARLAGGINEQFF. CDR3 sequence (DNA): TGTGCCAGCAGTAAACCGGCTCGACTAGCGGGAGGAATCAATGAGCAGTTCTTC.

This clonotype was recorded a few times. The chain uses TRBV27 and TRBJ1-5, with D hard to call. Germline CDR1 reads MNHEY; CDR2 reads SMNVEV (reference sequence). This CDR3 comprises 12 residues. V was trimmed by 8 bases and J by 7 bases, leaving 12 bases between them. The CDR3 sequence: CASGDRGQPQHF. CDR3 bases: TGTGCCAGCGGCGATCGTGGCCAGCCCCAGCATTTT.

This chain connects TRBV7-2 to TRBJ2-7, with D unclear. The CDR3 runs to 18 residues. Trimming left V 3 bases short and J 0 bases short, with 21 bases between. Germline CDR1 and CDR2: SGHTA and FQGNSA. The CDR3 is CASSFRESTSLSSYEQYF. Written as DNA, the CDR3 is TGTGCCAGCAGCTTTAGAGAGTCCACCTCTTTGAGCTCCTACGAGCAGTACTTC.

This clonotype has just a few counts. A read error may explain this, as a much larger clone is one base away. The CDR3 coding sequence is TGCGCCAGCGCGAGCCTTAGCGGGGGGCTTCGCAATGAGCAGTACTTC. Its protein is CASASLSGGLRNEQYF. The chain is built from TRBV5-1 and TRBJ2-1; TRBD2 matches 10 bases. The DNA end lines up better with TRBJ2-7; the J call may be wrong. The CDR3 runs to 16 residues. The germline V gene has CDR1 SGHRS and CDR2 YFSETQ.

There are a few counts of this clonotype. V and J are TRBV6-1 and TRBJ2-3; D not resolved. Germline V gene data show CDR1 as MNHNS and CDR2 as SASEGT. Trimming took 11 bases from V and 6 from J, leaving 18 bases between them. The CDR3 consists of 13 residues. CDR3 region: CAGSRFNGDTQYF. The CDR3 region has the DNA TGTGCCGGATCCCGGTTCAACGGGGATACGCAGTATTTT.

A few counts support this clonotype. The chain couples TRBV20-1 to TRBJ2-1, with no clear D. The CDR3 spans 11 residues. From germline, CDR1 is DFQATT and CDR2 SNEGSKA (reference sequence). The germline V and J ends were trimmed by 4 bases and 6 bases, with 7 bases remaining between them. CDR3 in amino acids: CSAKGINEQFF. CDR3 sequence (DNA): TGCAGTGCTAAAGGGATCAATGAGCAGTTCTTC.

This clonotype was detected only a few times. The gene calls are TRBV5-6 and TRBJ2-4; perhaps TRBD2 as D (5 bases). Per germline, CDR1 SGHDT and CDR2 YYEEEE. The length of the CDR3 is 14 residues. V gave up 3 bases and J gave up 8 bases, with 15 bases separating them. The CDR3 reads CASSSGLGGHIQYF. The CDR3 nucleotides read TGTGCCAGCAGCTCCGGGCTCGGAGGCCACATTCAGTACTTC.

This chain links TRBV29-1 with TRBJ1-2, with 9 bases aligning to TRBD1. With 4 bases clipped from V and 4 bases from J, the junction kept 7 bases outside the gene matches. The CDR3 is 14 amino acids. Germline lookup yields CDR1 SQVTM and CDR2 ANQGSEA. The CDR3 DNA sequence: TGCAGCGTTGGGGGACAGGGATCGATCTATGGCTACACCTTC. It is translated as CSVGGQGSIYGYTF.

In this sample, this clonotype turned up a few times. The rearrangement joins TRBV7-9 to TRBJ1-4, with 7 bases fitting TRBD1. This CDR3 comprises 13 residues. V gave up 6 bases and J gave up 6 bases; unmatched junction bases: 4. CDR1 SEHNR and CDR2 FQNEAQ come from the germline V gene (reference sequence). The CDR3 sequence: CASRRGQDEKLFF. CDR3 bases: TGTGCCAGCAGAAGGGGGCAGGATGAAAAACTGTTTTTT.

J is TRBJ2-3 and V is TRBV7-9, with TRBD2 matching 8 bases. Per the germline V gene, CDR1 is SEHNR and CDR2 is FQNEAQ (reference sequence). This CDR3 comprises 16 residues. V shed 3 bases, J shed 4 bases, and the junction held 9 bases outside the gene matches. This chain's CDR3 is CASSFHTGGGADTQYF. The CDR3 DNA reads TGTGCCAGCAGCTTCCATACCGGGGGGGGCGCAGATACGCAGTATTTT. Filled out from reference TRBV7-9 and TRBJ2-3, the complete variable domain reads DTGVSQNPRHKITKRGQNVTFRCDPISEHNRLYWYRQTLGQGPEFLTYFQNEAQLEKSRLLSDRFSAERPKGSFSTLEIQRTEQGDSAMYLCASSFHTGGGADTQYFGPGTRLTVL.

The rearrangement joins TRBV6-5 to TRBJ1-1, with unresolved D. V lost 6 bases to trimming and J lost 0 bases, with 5 bases between them. Germline V gene data show CDR1 as MNHEY and CDR2 as SVGAGI. The CDR3 length is 12 residues. This CDR3 is CASRGMNTEAFF. CDR3 DNA: TGTGCCAGCAGGGGCATGAACACTGAAGCTTTCTTT.

This clonotype has a handful of counts. The chain is built from TRBV20-1 and TRBJ2-5, with 7 bases lining up with TRBD1. Judging by the DNA end, TRBJ2-7 fits better; the J call may be wrong. The CDR3 has 14 residues. Germline lookup yields CDR1 DFQATT and CDR2 SNEGSKA (reference sequence). CDR3: CSASSDRDPYEQYF. The CDR3 nucleotides read TGCAGTGCTAGCAGTGACAGGGACCCCTACGAGCAGTACTTC.

The V and J genes are TRBV7-2 and TRBJ1-1; D unclear. Germline CDR1 is SGHTA and CDR2 is FQGNSA. The CDR3 loop spans 15 amino acids. V was pared by 2 bases and J by 1 base, with 11 bases between. The CDR3: CASSLRLGPNTEAFF. DNA of the CDR3: TGTGCCAGCAGCTTACGGTTAGGGCCGAACACTGAAGCTTTCTTT.

V usage is TRBV11-1 and J usage is TRBJ2-7, with D tentatively TRBD1 (6 bases). Trimming took off 5 bases at V and 6 bases at J, with 17 bases between the two ends. Germline CDR1 and CDR2: SGHAT and FQDESV (reference sequence). The CDR3 is 14 residues long. The CDR3 bases are TGTGCCAGCAGCATGACCCGGACAGAGTCCGAGCAGTACTTC. Protein sequence: CASSMTRTESEQYF.

In its sample, this clonotype was seen a few times. This rearrangement joins TRBV15 to TRBJ2-5; no clear D. CDR1 is LNHNV and CDR2 is YYDKDF in the germline V gene (reference sequence). The CDR3 sequence is 16 residues long. V shed 5 bases and J shed 1 base, with 17 bases lying between them. The CDR3 nucleotides read TGTGCCACCAGCGCAGATTTCGCTGGAGTCCAAGAGACCCAGTACTTC. Encoded protein: CATSADFAGVQETQYF. Variable domain in full (rest from reference TRBV15 and TRBJ2-5): DAMVIQNPRYQVTQFGKPVTLSCSQTLNHNVMYWYQQKSSQAPKLLFHYYDKDFNNEADTPDNFQSRRPNTSFCFLDIRSPGLGDTAMYLCATSADFAGVQETQYFGPGTRLLVL.

This sequence joins TRBV12-5 and TRBJ2-6; D perhaps matches TRBD1 (5 bases). The CDR3 covers 18 residues. CDR1 and CDR2 (germline): LGHNT, FRNRAP. V lost 0 bases, J lost 4 bases, and 16 bases lay in between. Here the CDR3 DNA reads TGTGCTAGTGGTTTGGTAGGAACAGGTGGGAAGGGGGCCAACGTCCTGACTTTC. This codes for CASGLVGTGGKGANVLTF.

The table lists this clonotype with a few counts. J is TRBJ2-7 and V is TRBV20-1; the D gene could be TRBD1 or TRBD2 (5 bases each). This CDR3 spans 13 amino acids. V gave up 5 bases and J gave up 6 bases, with 17 bases separating them. CDR1 DFQATT and CDR2 SNEGSKA come from the germline V gene (reference sequence). DNA of the CDR3: TGCAGTGCTTTCTCTTGGGACGTCTCCGAGCAGTACTTC. Its protein product is CSAFSWDVSEQYF.

The chain has TRBV6-2 or TRBV6-3 and TRBJ1-4; D not resolved. The CDR3 spans 13 residues. V was clipped by 7 bases and J by 7 bases, with 13 bases between them. Germline V lookup: CDR1 MNHEY, CDR2 SVGEGT. CDR3 sequence: CASTREIGEKLFF. CDR3 nucleotide sequence: TGTGCCAGCACCCGGGAAATCGGTGAAAAACTGTTTTTT.

The V and J genes are TRBV9 and TRBJ2-1; no definite D call. V gave up 2 bases and J gave up 0 bases, with 9 bases separating them. The CDR3 sequence is 15 residues long. Germline loops: CDR1 SGDLS, CDR2 YYNGEE. As DNA, the CDR3 is TGTGCCAGCAGCGTGACCGTAAGCTCCTACAATGAGCAGTTCTTC. Translation: CASSVTVSSYNEQFF.

The gene calls are TRBV27 and TRBJ2-4; TRBD2 aligns across 10 bases. Trimming removed 6 bases from V and 3 bases from J; junction bases left unmatched: 11. CDR1 is MNHEY, CDR2 SMNVEV, per germline (reference sequence). The CDR3 covers 17 residues. CDR3 in amino acids: CASSDRGTSAYKNIQYF. DNA for the CDR3: TGTGCCAGCAGCGATCGTGGGACTAGCGCGTACAAAAACATTCAGTACTTC.

The V and J genes are TRBV28 and TRBJ2-7; D perhaps matches TRBD2 (7 bases). CDR3 length: 15 amino acids. CDR1 and CDR2 (germline): MDHEN, SYDVKM. V lost 5 bases and J 2 bases, leaving 16 bases between the germline ends. CDR3 sequence reads: CASSSGTEGAYEQYF. In DNA form, the CDR3 reads TGTGCCAGCAGTAGCGGGACGGAGGGGGCCTACGAGCAGTACTTC.

The chain couples TRBV5-5 to TRBJ2-1, with D tentatively TRBD2 (6 bases). This CDR3 has 15 amino acids. CDR1 SGHKS and CDR2 YYEKEE come from the germline V gene (reference sequence). Trimming removed 1 base from V and 4 bases from J, with 12 bases in between. Here the CDR3 reads CASSLSAGPYNEQFF. CDR3 DNA sequence: TGTGCCAGCAGCTTGTCTGCGGGGCCTTACAATGAGCAGTTCTTC.

The V gene is TRBV6-2 or TRBV6-3, the J gene TRBJ2-6, with D maybe TRBD1 (5 bases). Germline lookup yields CDR1 MNHEY and CDR2 SVGEGT. Trimming shortened V by 11 bases and J by 0 bases, and 20 bases separated the two germline ends. This CDR3 is built from 17 residues. The CDR3 bases are TGTGCCTTGAAGGGGTCGGCTGTCCTCTCTGGGGCCAACGTCCTGACTTTC. Translation: CALKGSAVLSGANVLTF.

This clonotype showed up just a few times. The chain carries TRBV5-1 and TRBJ1-2; no definite D call. Trimming removed 3 bases from V and 3 bases from J, with 12 bases in between. Germline-derived CDR1 and CDR2 are SGHRS and YFSETQ. This CDR3 region has 14 residues. In nucleotides, the CDR3 is TGCGCCAGCAGCTCAAACACAGAGGACTATGGCTACACCTTC. It is translated as CASSSNTEDYGYTF.

V gene TRBV24-1 combines with J gene TRBJ1-5, with 7 nucleotides matching TRBD1. The V gene's germline CDR1 is KGHDR and CDR2 SFDVKD. The CDR3 length is 14 residues. With 12 bases clipped from V and 3 bases from J, the junction kept 10 bases outside the gene matches. The CDR3 is CAARQGWHNQPQHF. CDR3 DNA sequence: TGTGCCGCTAGACAGGGTTGGCACAATCAGCCCCAGCATTTT.